These 5 T cell receptor beta chains originate from one sample sequenced in a study of cytomegalovirus exposure and HLA in healthy donors. A multiplex PCR was run with 60 Vbeta primers and 13 Jbeta primers. Only in-frame clones appear in the TCRdb table, and some are missing; sequencing was by immunoSEQ multiplex PCR. The table includes under 150,000 clones, 70% to 85% detected once. What was sequenced was PBMCs. These receptor sequences come from a man in his thirties or forties in good health and CMV-seropositive.

The genes are TRBV30 and TRBJ2-3; TRBD2 matches at 7 bases. Germline CDR1 is GTSNPN and CDR2 is SVGIG (reference sequence). This CDR3 has 15 amino acids. V lost 4 bases and J lost 0; bases outside the gene matches: 7. CDR3 nucleotides: TGTGCCTGGAATCTGGGACTAACAAGCACAGATACGCAGTATTTT. Amino acids: CAWNLGLTSTDTQYF.

This chain links TRBV28 with TRBJ1-3, with a tentative D call TRBD1 (6 bases). The germline CDR1 and CDR2 sequences are MDHEN and SYDVKM. Trimming removed 10 bases from V and 4 bases from J, with 26 bases in between. CDR3 length: 17 residues. The CDR3 region is CANTGTLGWLGGNTIYF. The CDR3 DNA follows: TGTGCCAACACCGGGACATTAGGCTGGCTGGGAGGAAACACCATATATTTT. Full variable domain (outside the CDR3, taken from reference TRBV28 and TRBJ1-3): DVKVTQSSRYLVKRTGEKVFLECVQDMDHENMFWYRQDPGLGLRLIYFSYDVKMKEKGDIPEGYSVSREKKERFSLILESASTNQTSMYLCANTGTLGWLGGNTIYFGEGSWLTVV.

The V call is TRBV19, the J call TRBJ2-1, with 15 bases that match TRBD2. The CDR3 covers 15 residues. Germline V gene data show CDR1 as LNHDA and CDR2 as SQIVND (reference sequence). With 3 bases clipped from V and 10 bases from J, the junction kept 4 bases outside the gene matches. CDR3 residues: CASSIGGLAGGEQFF. The CDR3 nucleotides read TGTGCCAGTAGTATTGGGGGACTAGCGGGAGGAGAGCAGTTCTTC.

The chain joins TRBV27 to TRBJ2-3, with D hard to call. V dropped 2 bases and J dropped 2 bases, with 5 bases sitting between them. The CDR3 contains 13 residues. Germline V gene data show CDR1 as MNHEY and CDR2 as SMNVEV (reference sequence). As DNA, the CDR3 is TGTGCCAGCAGTTTAGGGCTCACAGATACGCAGTATTTT. This encodes CASSLGLTDTQYF.

The sample holds one count of this clone. The chain links TRBV7-2 to TRBJ2-5; D not certain. Trimming removed 2 bases at V and 5 bases at J, with 9 bases between. This CDR3 comprises 13 residues. Germline-derived CDR1 and CDR2 are SGHTA and FQGNSA. The CDR3 protein is CASSLSDMETQYF. The CDR3 DNA reads as TGTGCCAGCAGCTTATCAGACATGGAGACCCAGTACTTC.